This section outlines one T cell receptor beta chain sequence together with its context. This sample stems from a study of shared clonotypes between healthy human individuals. Study-level information: Plates per donor: three CD4 naive, three CD4 memory, two CD8 naive, one CD8 memory.

CDR1 is MNHNY, CDR2 SVGAGI, per germline (reference sequence). This CDR3 contains 14 residues. Trimming pared 0 bases from V and 6 bases from J, leaving 11 bases between. Assay: immunoSEQ multiplex PCR; the TCRdb copy retains only in-frame clones and omits some. The repertoire holds some 740,000 clones, with more than 85% as singletons. Positive CCR7 selection of CD45RO-negative cells yielded the naive CD8 cells, and terminally differentiated effector memory CD45RA+ cells were excluded. V usage is TRBV6-6 and J usage is TRBJ1-2; D is ambiguous. This TCR derives from a man under 40 in good health. The material sequenced was naive CD8+ T cells sorted from blood. The CDR3 here is CASSYSSDIDGYTF. CDR3 coding DNA: TGTGCCAGCAGTTACTCTTCGGATATCGATGGCTACACCTTC.